These 25 T cell receptor beta chains share one sample of origin, sequenced in a study of blood T cell repertoires in COVID-19. The assay was immunoSEQ multiplex PCR, and TCRdb's table has in-frame clones only and misses some. The sample yields around 120,000 clones, over 70% seen once. Sequencing was done on a sample of peripheral blood. All receptors come from a man aged 70 or older with acute or convalescent COVID-19.

This chain connects TRBV9 to TRBJ1-1; possible D gene TRBD1, 5 bases. This CDR3 is built from 14 residues. Trimming took off 3 bases at V and 6 bases at J, with 15 bases between the two ends. Germline-derived CDR1 and CDR2 are SGDLS and YYNGEE. The CDR3 nucleotides are TGTGCCAGCAGCGAGAGGGTCGGGGGGGCTGAAGCTTTCTTT. This gives the protein CASSERVGGAEAFF.

This chain connects TRBV18 to TRBJ1-5, with D perhaps TRBD1 (5 bases). The V gene's germline CDR1 is KGHSH and CDR2 LQKENI. The CDR3 length is 15 residues. V lost 1 base, J lost 4 bases, and 11 bases lay in between. CDR3 DNA: TGTGCCAGCTCACCACGAGAGACAGCAAATCAGCCCCAGCATTTT. It is translated as CASSPRETANQPQHF. The full variable domain, its missing parts supplied by reference TRBV18 and TRBJ1-5, is NAGVMQNPRHLVRRRGQEARLRCSPMKGHSHVYWYRQLPEEGLKFMVYLQKENIIDESGMPKERFSAEFPKEGPSILRIQQVVRGDSAAYFCASSPRETANQPQHFGDGTRLSIL.

The chain couples TRBV11-2 to TRBJ1-1, with D perhaps matching TRBD1 (5 bases). V gave up 4 bases and J gave up 4 bases, with 13 bases separating them. The CDR3 loop spans 14 amino acids. The germline CDR1 and CDR2 sequences are SGHAT and FQNNGV. Written as DNA, the CDR3 is TGTGCCAGCAGCTCGTCCGGCGGGGGCACTGAAGCTTTCTTT. It specifies CASSSSGGGTEAFF. The complete variable domain, with remaining parts taken from reference TRBV11-2 and TRBJ1-1, reads EAGVAQSPRYKIIEKRQSVAFWCNPISGHATLYWYQQILGQGPKLLIQFQNNGVVDDSQLPKDRFSAERLKGVDSTLKIQPAKLEDSAVYLCASSSSGGGTEAFFGQGTRLTVV.

The chain uses TRBV2 and TRBJ1-1; D is unclear. V was shortened by 6 bases and J by 4 bases, with 9 bases between the two germline ends. Germline V gene sequence: CDR1 SNHLY, CDR2 FYNNEI. CDR3 length equals 12 residues. CDR3 sequence reads: CASRSGVTEAFF. CDR3 DNA sequence: TGTGCCAGCAGGAGCGGAGTCACTGAAGCTTTCTTT.

The V and J genes are TRBV25-1 and TRBJ1-5, with D perhaps TRBD1 (6 bases). The CDR3 covers 18 residues. Trimming cost V 4 bases and J 4 bases, with 23 bases left between them. The germline CDR1 and CDR2 sequences are MGHDK and SYGVNS. CDR3 protein: CASSVTTGQDSRNQPQHF. In DNA form, the CDR3 reads TGTGCCAGCAGTGTAACGACGGGACAAGACTCGAGGAATCAGCCCCAGCATTTT.

This clone was recorded a few times. V is TRBV5-1 and J is TRBJ1-1, with TRBD1 identical over 12 bases. Germline assignment: CDR1 SGHRS and CDR2 YFSETQ. This CDR3 is built from 16 residues. Germline trimming cut 3 bases from V and 5 bases from J; bases unmatched to any gene: 8. This CDR3 is CASSWAGTGGATEAFF. The CDR3 DNA reads as TGCGCCAGCAGCTGGGCCGGGACAGGGGGCGCGACTGAAGCTTTCTTT.

CDR3 nucleotides: TGCAGCGCTCCCCGGGCCTACAATGAGCAGTTCTTC. Translated, it gives CSAPRAYNEQFF. This chain joins TRBV29-1 and TRBJ2-1; D unclear. Germline V gene sequence: CDR1 SQVTM, CDR2 ANQGSEA. The CDR3 totals 12 residues. Between the trimmed V and J ends, which lost 7 bases and 2 bases, there was a span of 9 bases.

This sequence joins TRBV20-1 and TRBJ1-1; a weak D match, TRBD1 (5 bases). This CDR3 has 11 amino acids. The germline V gene has CDR1 DFQATT and CDR2 SNEGSKA (reference sequence). Trimming pared 5 bases from V and 10 bases from J, leaving 14 bases between. The CDR3 DNA reads as TGCAGTGCTTCCGACAGTTTGGCAGCTTTCTTT. Translated: CSASDSLAAFF.

This rearrangement joins TRBV11-3 to TRBJ1-6; D unclear. V was shortened by 6 bases and J by 9 bases, with 15 bases between the two germline ends. The V gene's germline CDR1 is SGHNT and CDR2 YENEEA. This CDR3 is 14 amino acids long. Here the CDR3 DNA reads TGTGCCAGCAGTTTTGACATCTTAGGTTCACCCCTCCACTTT. Its translation is CASSFDILGSPLHF.

This clone was seen more than once but under ten times. V and J are TRBV2 and TRBJ1-6; D remains unclear. This CDR3 spans 15 amino acids. CDR1 is SNHLY, CDR2 FYNNEI, per germline. V lost 5 bases to trimming and J lost 5 bases, with 13 bases between them. The CDR3 DNA reads TGTGCCAGCAGTAAGGTGACAAGAGATAATTCACCCCTCCACTTT. It specifies CASSKVTRDNSPLHF.

The V gene is TRBV5-8, the J gene TRBJ2-5, with 8 bases fitting TRBD2. CDR1 and CDR2 (germline): SGHTS, YDEGEE. V dropped 5 bases and J dropped 5; count of bases not matched to a gene: 8. This CDR3 contains 14 residues. In DNA form, the CDR3 reads TGTGCCAGCAGATGGACTAGCTGGGAGGAGACCCAGTACTTC. Its protein product is CASRWTSWEETQYF.

The chain couples TRBV6-2 or TRBV6-3 to TRBJ2-7; a possible D gene is TRBD2 (6 bases). The V gene lost 1 base and the J gene lost 1 base, with 17 bases spanning the gap. This CDR3 is built from 17 residues. From germline, CDR1 is MNHEY and CDR2 SVGEGT. CDR3 in DNA: TGTGCCAGCAGTTACTATCCGGGACTTACTCCTTCCTACGAGCAGTACTTC. Translation: CASSYYPGLTPSYEQYF.

This rearrangement joins TRBV4-1 to TRBJ2-7; TRBD2 aligns across 7 bases. The CDR3 runs to 15 residues. V dropped 2 bases and J dropped 4; count of bases not matched to a gene: 8. Germline CDR1 and CDR2: MGHRA and YSYEKL. CDR3 sequence (DNA): TGCGCCAGCAGCCAACCGGGACGGGGGGTTTACGAGCAGTACTTC. Encoded protein: CASSQPGRGVYEQYF.

This clone turned up a few times. The chain carries TRBV7-9 and TRBJ2-1; the match to TRBD2 covers 8 bases. The ends lost 2 bases at V and 3 bases at J; junction bases unmatched: 6. This CDR3 region has 16 residues. CDR1 and CDR2 from the germline V gene are SEHNR and FQNEAQ (reference sequence). DNA of the CDR3: TGTGCCAGCAGCTTATCGGGACTAGTCAGCTACAATGAGCAGTTCTTC. This sequence encodes CASSLSGLVSYNEQFF.

This clone was picked up a small number of times. This sequence joins TRBV5-4 and TRBJ1-4; 7 bases agree with TRBD1. This CDR3 is built from 15 residues. Germline assignment: CDR1 SGHNT and CDR2 YYREEE (reference sequence). V shed 2 bases and J 7 bases; nucleotides not matched to a gene: 8. CDR3 in amino acids: CASSFPAGGGEKLFF. The CDR3 bases are TGTGCCAGCAGCTTCCCCGCAGGGGGAGGTGAAAAACTGTTTTTT.

This sequence joins TRBV7-9 and TRBJ2-1; TRBD2 aligns across 9 bases. CDR3 length equals 15 residues. V was pared by 5 bases and J by 5 bases, with 7 bases of the junction left unmatched. The germline V gene encodes CDR1 SEHNR and CDR2 FQNEAQ (reference sequence). The CDR3 reads CASSERGVLHNEQFF. The CDR3 coding sequence is TGTGCCAGCAGCGAGCGGGGGGTCTTACACAATGAGCAGTTCTTC.

V gene TRBV5-1 combines with J gene TRBJ1-2, with TRBD1 matching over 9 bases. Trimming at V came to 4 bases and at J to 5 bases, leaving 9 bases not matched to a gene. The CDR3 is made up of 15 amino acids. Germline-derived CDR1 and CDR2 are SGHRS and YFSETQ. CDR3 residues: CASSPTTGGWYGYTF. The CDR3 DNA follows: TGCGCCAGCAGCCCGACGACAGGGGGATGGTATGGCTACACCTTC. Together with reference TRBV5-1 and TRBJ1-2, the CDR3 gives the full variable domain: KAGVTQTPRYLIKTRGQQVTLSCSPISGHRSVSWYQQTPGQGLQFLFEYFSETQRNKGNFPGRFSGRQFSNSRSEMNVSTLELGDSALYLCASSPTTGGWYGYTFGSGTRLTVV.

CDR3 in DNA: TGTGCCACCGTTGGACAGGGGGCGCGGGGCTACACCTTC. Encoded protein: CATVGQGARGYTF. V gene TRBV19 combines with J gene TRBJ1-2, with 11 bases that match TRBD1. The ends lost 10 bases at V and 8 bases at J; junction bases unmatched: 9. Per the germline V gene, CDR1 is LNHDA and CDR2 is SQIVND (reference sequence). The CDR3 spans 13 residues.

The rearrangement uses TRBV7-6 and TRBJ2-3; 10 nucleotides align to TRBD1. Trimming at V came to 0 bases and at J to 3 bases, leaving 3 bases not matched to a gene. The CDR3 totals 16 residues. Germline values: CDR1 SGHVS, CDR2 FNYEAQ. Here the CDR3 reads CASSLALGQGTDTQYF. The CDR3 DNA reads TGTGCCAGCAGCTTAGCGCTGGGACAGGGGACAGATACGCAGTATTTT.

This sequence joins TRBV12-3 or TRBV12-4 and TRBJ1-1; a possible D gene is TRBD1 (6 bases). Trimming pared 8 bases from V and 8 bases from J, leaving 15 bases between. This CDR3 contains 12 residues. CDR3 sequence reads: CASQANRDEAFF. The CDR3 nucleotides read TGTGCCAGCCAGGCGAACAGGGACGAAGCTTTCTTT.

The chain joins TRBV6-5 to TRBJ1-6; no reliable D call. The germline V gene has CDR1 MNHEY and CDR2 SVGAGI. The CDR3 is made up of 12 amino acids. The V end was cut by 2 bases, the J end by 9 bases, with 5 bases between. CDR3 DNA sequence: TGTGCCAGCAGTTACCGGGGTTCACCCCTCCACTTT. Translating gives CASSYRGSPLHF.

This clone was detected once. CDR3 sequence: CASSLGPSGGQETQYF. The CDR3 DNA sequence: TGTGCCAGCAGCTTAGGGCCTAGCGGGGGACAAGAGACCCAGTACTTC. The chain carries TRBV7-9 and TRBJ2-5; 10 bases align to TRBD2. Germline V gene data show CDR1 as SEHNR and CDR2 as FQNEAQ (reference sequence). CDR3 length: 16 residues. The V gene end was trimmed by 1 base and the J gene end by 2 bases; junction bases not matched to a gene: 4.

The chain has TRBV5-1 and TRBJ2-5; 9 bases agree with TRBD2. Germline V gene data show CDR1 as SGHRS and CDR2 as YFSETQ. V lost 4 bases and J lost 4; bases outside the gene matches: 11. The CDR3 spans 16 residues. The CDR3 loop is CASSLMRGGQRETQYF. CDR3 DNA sequence: TGCGCCAGCAGCCTGATGCGGGGGGGGCAACGAGAGACCCAGTACTTC.

The chain combines TRBV7-5 with TRBJ1-4; no DNA check was done on the table's D call, TRBD1. TRBV7-5 is marked as a pseudogene. The CDR3 contains 14 residues. DNA for the CDR3: TGTGCCAGATGGGTAGGCAGGGAAAATGAAAAACTGTTTTTT. This codes for CARWVGRENEKLFF.

J is TRBJ1-1 and V is TRBV5-1, with D possibly matching TRBD1 (5 bases). CDR1 is SGHRS and CDR2 is YFSETQ in the germline V gene. Trimming removed 1 base from V and 1 base from J, with 11 bases in between. This CDR3 comprises 15 residues. The CDR3 reads CASSLFGARNTEAFF. In nucleotides, the CDR3 is TGCGCCAGCAGCTTGTTTGGGGCGCGGAACACTGAAGCTTTCTTT. The whole variable domain, filled in from reference TRBV5-1 and TRBJ1-1, reads KAGVTQTPRYLIKTRGQQVTLSCSPISGHRSVSWYQQTPGQGLQFLFEYFSETQRNKGNFPGRFSGRQFSNSRSEMNVSTLELGDSALYLCASSLFGARNTEAFFGQGTRLTVV.